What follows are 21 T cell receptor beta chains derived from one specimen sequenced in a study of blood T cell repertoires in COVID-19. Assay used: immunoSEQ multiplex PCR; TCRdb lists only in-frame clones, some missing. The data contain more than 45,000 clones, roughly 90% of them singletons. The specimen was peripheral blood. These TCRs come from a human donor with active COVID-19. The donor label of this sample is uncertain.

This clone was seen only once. The CDR3 reads CARSFPGYQETQYF. DNA of the CDR3: TGTGCCAGAAGCTTTCCGGGGTACCAAGAGACCCAGTACTTC. The rearrangement joins TRBV5-3 to TRBJ2-5; D might be TRBD2 (5 bases). TRBV5-3 is sorted into the ORF group, with uncertain function. The V and J ends lost 2 bases and 0 bases respectively, with 8 bases between them. CDR3 length equals 14 residues.

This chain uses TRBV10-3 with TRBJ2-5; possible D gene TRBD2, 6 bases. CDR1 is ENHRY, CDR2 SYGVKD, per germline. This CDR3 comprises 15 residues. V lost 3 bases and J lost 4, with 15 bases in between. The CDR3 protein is CAISERTTKVETQYF. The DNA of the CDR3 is TGTGCCATCAGTGAACGGACTACAAAGGTAGAGACCCAGTACTTC.

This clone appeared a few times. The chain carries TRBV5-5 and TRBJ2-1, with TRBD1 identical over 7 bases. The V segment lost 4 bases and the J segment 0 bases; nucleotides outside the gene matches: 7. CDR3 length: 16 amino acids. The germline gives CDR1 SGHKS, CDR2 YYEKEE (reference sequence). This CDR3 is CASSPGTESSYNEQFF. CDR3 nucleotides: TGTGCCAGCAGCCCCGGGACAGAGAGCTCCTACAATGAGCAGTTCTTC. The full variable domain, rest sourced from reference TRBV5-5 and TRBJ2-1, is DAGVTQSPTHLIKTRGQQVTLRCSPISGHKSVSWYQQVLGQGPQFIFQYYEKEERGRGNFPDRFSARQFPNYSSELNVNALLLGDSALYLCASSPGTESSYNEQFFGPGTRLTVL.

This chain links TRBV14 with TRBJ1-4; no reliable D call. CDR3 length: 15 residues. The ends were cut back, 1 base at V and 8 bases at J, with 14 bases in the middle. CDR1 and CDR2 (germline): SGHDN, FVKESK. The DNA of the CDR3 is TGTGCCAGCAGCCAAGGTTTTCGATACGGGGAAAAACTGTTTTTT. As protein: CASSQGFRYGEKLFF.

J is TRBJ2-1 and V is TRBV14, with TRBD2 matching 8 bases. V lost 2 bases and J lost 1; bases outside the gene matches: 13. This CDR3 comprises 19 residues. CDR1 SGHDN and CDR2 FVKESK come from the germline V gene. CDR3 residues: CASSQRGFRTSLSYNEQFF. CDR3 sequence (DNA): TGTGCCAGCAGCCAAAGGGGATTTAGGACTAGCCTTTCCTACAATGAGCAGTTCTTC. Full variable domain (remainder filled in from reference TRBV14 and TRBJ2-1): EAGVTQFPSHSVIEKGQTVTLRCDPISGHDNLYWYRRVMGKEIKFLLHFVKESKQDESGMPNNRFLAERTGGTYSTLKVQPAELEDSGVYFCASSQRGFRTSLSYNEQFFGPGTRLTVL.

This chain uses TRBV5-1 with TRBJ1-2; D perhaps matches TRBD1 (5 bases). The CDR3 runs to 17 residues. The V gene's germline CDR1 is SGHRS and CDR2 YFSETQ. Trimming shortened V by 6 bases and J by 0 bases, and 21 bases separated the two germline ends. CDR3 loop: CASTPAGGTRTNYGYTF. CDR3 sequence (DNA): TGCGCCAGCACCCCCGCTGGGGGGACGCGTACTAACTATGGCTACACCTTC.

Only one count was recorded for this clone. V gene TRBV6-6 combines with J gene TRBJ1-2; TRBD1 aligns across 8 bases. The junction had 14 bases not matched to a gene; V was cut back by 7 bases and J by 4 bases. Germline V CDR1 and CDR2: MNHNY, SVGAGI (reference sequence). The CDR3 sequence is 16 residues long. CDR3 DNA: TGTGCCAGCATTCCAGACTCAGGGGGCGCTGGCTATGGCTACACCTTC. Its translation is CASIPDSGGAGYGYTF.

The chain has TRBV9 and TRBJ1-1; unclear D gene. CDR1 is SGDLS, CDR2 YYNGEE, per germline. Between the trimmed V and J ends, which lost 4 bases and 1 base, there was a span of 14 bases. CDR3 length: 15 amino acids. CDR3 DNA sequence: TGTGCCAGCAGCCCCCAGAGGCGGCAGAACACTGAAGCTTTCTTT. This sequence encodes CASSPQRRQNTEAFF.

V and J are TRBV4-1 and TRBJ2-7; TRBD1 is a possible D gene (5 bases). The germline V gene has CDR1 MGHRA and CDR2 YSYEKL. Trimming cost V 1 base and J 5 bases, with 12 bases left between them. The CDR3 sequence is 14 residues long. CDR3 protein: CASSQVPGSHEQYF. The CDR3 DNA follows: TGCGCCAGCAGCCAAGTGCCAGGGTCCCACGAGCAGTACTTC.

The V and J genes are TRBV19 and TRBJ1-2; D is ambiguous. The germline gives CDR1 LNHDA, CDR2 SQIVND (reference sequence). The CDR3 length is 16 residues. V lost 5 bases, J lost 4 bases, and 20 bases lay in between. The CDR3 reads CASSEMDLGGGYGYTF. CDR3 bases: TGTGCCAGTAGTGAAATGGACTTGGGCGGCGGCTATGGCTACACCTTC. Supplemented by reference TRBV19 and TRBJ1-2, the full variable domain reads DGGITQSPKYLFRKEGQNVTLSCEQNLNHDAMYWYRQDPGQGLRLIYYSQIVNDFQKGDIAEGYSVSREKKESFPLTVTSAQKNPTAFYLCASSEMDLGGGYGYTFGSGTRLTVV.

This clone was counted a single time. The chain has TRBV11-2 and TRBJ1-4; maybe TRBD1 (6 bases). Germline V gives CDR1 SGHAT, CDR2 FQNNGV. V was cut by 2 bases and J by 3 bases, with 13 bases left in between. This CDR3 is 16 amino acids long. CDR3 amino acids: CASSLFQGLSNEKLFF. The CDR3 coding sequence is TGTGCCAGCAGCTTATTTCAGGGGTTGTCTAATGAAAAACTGTTTTTT.

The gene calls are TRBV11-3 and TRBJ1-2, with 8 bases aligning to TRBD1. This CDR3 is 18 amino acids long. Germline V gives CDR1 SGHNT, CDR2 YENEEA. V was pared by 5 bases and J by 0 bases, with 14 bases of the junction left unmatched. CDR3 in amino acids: CASSPPWTGNWSNYGYTF. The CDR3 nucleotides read TGTGCCAGCAGCCCCCCTTGGACAGGGAATTGGTCTAACTATGGCTACACCTTC.

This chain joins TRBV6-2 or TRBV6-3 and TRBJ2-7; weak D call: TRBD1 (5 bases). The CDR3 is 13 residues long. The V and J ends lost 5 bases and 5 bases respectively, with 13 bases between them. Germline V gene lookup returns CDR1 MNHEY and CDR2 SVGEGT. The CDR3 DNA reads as TGTGCCAGCAGTCACAGGTATTCGAACGAGCAGTACTTC. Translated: CASSHRYSNEQYF.

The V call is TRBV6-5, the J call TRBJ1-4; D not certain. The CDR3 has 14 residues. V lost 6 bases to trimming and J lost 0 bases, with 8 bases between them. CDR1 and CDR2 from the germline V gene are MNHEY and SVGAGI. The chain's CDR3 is CASSHRTTNEKLFF. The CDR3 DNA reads TGTGCCAGCAGCCACAGAACAACTAATGAAAAACTGTTTTTT.

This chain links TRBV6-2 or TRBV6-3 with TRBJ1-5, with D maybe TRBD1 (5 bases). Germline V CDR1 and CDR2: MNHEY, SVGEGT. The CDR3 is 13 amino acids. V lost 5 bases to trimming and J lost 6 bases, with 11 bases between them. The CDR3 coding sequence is TGTGCCAGCAGTCGCCAGGGCTCTCAGCCCCAGCATTTT. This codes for CASSRQGSQPQHF.

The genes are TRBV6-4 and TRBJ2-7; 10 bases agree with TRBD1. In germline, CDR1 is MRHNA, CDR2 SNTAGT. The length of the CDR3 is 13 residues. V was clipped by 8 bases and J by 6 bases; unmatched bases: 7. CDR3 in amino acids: CASWGTGVAEQYF. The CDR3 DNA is TGTGCCAGCTGGGGGACAGGGGTCGCCGAGCAGTACTTC.

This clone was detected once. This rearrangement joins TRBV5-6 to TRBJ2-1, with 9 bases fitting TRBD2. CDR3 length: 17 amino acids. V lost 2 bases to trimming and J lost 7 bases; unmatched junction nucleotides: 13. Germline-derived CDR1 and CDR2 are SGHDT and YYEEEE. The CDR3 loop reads CASSFFQGGGASNEQFF. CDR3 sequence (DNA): TGTGCCAGCAGCTTCTTCCAAGGCGGGGGGGCCTCGAATGAGCAGTTCTTC.

CDR3 loop: CASSSVPGQGGNQETQYF. CDR3 DNA sequence: TGTGCCAGCAGCTCCGTCCCGGGACAGGGGGGGAACCAAGAGACCCAGTACTTC. This sequence joins TRBV7-2 and TRBJ2-5, with TRBD1 identical over 11 bases. CDR1 and CDR2 from the germline V gene are SGHTA and FQGNSA. V lost 4 bases and J lost 0; bases outside the gene matches: 10. The CDR3 consists of 18 residues.

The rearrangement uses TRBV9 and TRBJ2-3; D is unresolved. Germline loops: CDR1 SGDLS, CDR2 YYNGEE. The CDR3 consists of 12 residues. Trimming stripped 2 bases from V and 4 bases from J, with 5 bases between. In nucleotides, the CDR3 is TGTGCCAGCAGCGTCTTAGCAGATACGCAGTATTTT. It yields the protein CASSVLADTQYF.

The chain's CDR3 is CASRPTKGAYNEQFF. CDR3 sequence (DNA): TGTGCCAGCAGACCGACGAAGGGAGCCTACAATGAGCAGTTCTTC. The rearrangement links TRBV6-5 to TRBJ2-1; the D gene is possibly TRBD2 (5 bases). Germline CDR1 MNHEY, CDR2 SVGAGI. V was cut by 6 bases and J by 2 bases, with 14 bases left in between. CDR3 length: 15 residues.

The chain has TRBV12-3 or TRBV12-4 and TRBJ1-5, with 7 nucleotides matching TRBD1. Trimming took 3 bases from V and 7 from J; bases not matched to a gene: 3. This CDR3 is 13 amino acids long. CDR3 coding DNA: TGTGCCAGCAGTTTTGAGGGGGCGCAGCCCCAGCATTTT. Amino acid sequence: CASSFEGAQPQHF.